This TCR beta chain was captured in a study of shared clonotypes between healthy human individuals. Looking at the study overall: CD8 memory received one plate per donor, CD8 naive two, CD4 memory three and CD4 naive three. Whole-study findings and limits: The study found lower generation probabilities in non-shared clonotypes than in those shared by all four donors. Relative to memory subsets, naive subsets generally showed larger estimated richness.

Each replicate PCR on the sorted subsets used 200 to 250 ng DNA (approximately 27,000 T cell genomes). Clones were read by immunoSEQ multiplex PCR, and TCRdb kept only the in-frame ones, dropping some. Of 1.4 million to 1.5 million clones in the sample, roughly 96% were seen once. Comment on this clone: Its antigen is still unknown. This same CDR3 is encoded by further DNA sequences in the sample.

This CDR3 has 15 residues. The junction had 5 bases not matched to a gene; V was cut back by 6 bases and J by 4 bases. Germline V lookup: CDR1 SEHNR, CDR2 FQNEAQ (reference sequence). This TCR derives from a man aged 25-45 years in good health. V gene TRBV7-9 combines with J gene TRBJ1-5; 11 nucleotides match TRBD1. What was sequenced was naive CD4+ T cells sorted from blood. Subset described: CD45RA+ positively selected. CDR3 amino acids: CASSSGTGGNQPQHF. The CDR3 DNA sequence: TGTGCCAGCAGTTCAGGGACAGGGGGTAATCAGCCCCAGCATTTT.